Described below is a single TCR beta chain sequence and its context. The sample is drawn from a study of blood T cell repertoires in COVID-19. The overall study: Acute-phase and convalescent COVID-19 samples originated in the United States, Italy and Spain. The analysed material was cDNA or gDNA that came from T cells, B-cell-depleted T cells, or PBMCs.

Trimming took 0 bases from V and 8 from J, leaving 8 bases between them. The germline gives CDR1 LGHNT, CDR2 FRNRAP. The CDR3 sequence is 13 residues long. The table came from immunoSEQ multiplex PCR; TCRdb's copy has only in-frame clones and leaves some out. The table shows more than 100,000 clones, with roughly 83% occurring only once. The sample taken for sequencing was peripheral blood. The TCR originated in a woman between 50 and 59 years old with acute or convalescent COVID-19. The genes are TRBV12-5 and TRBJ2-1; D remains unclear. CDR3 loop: CASGLVLVDEQFF. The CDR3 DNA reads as TGTGCTAGTGGTTTGGTACTCGTCGATGAGCAGTTCTTC.